The 5 T cell receptor beta chains below were found in one sample sequenced in a study of T-cell memory formation after mild COVID-19. TCRdb reprocessed the 5' RACE reads via MiXCR and lists one record per CDR3 protein. The sample yields 450,000 to 650,000 distinct CDR3 sequences, roughly 18% seen once. The sequencing sample was made of PBMCs or a T cell subset sorted from them (not recorded which). These TCRs come from an adult woman who had mild COVID-19 (a few samples of this study predate the infection). Cell type and time point are not known.

This clonotype was recorded a few times. This chain links TRBV4-1 with TRBJ2-3; TRBD1 aligns across 7 bases. J gave up 5 bases and V 0 bases, and 11 bases lay outside the gene matches. The CDR3 extends over 17 amino acids. Germline-derived CDR1 and CDR2 are MGHRA and YSYEKL. CDR3 coding DNA: TGCGCCAGCAGCCAAGATGGGCCCCGGACAGGAGGAGATACGCAGTATTTT. It is translated as CASSQDGPRTGGDTQYF.

This chain joins TRBV20-1 and TRBJ1-6; D gene uncertain. Trimming took 3 bases from V and 7 from J, leaving 10 bases between them. This CDR3 region has 13 residues. The germline CDR1 and CDR2 sequences are DFQATT and SNEGSKA (reference sequence). The CDR3 here is CSASRARNSPLHF. The CDR3 DNA sequence: TGCAGTGCTAGTAGGGCCCGGAATTCACCCCTCCACTTT.

The V call is TRBV20-1, the J call TRBJ1-1; 7 bases fit TRBD1. The CDR3 is 12 residues long. Germline V lookup: CDR1 DFQATT, CDR2 SNEGSKA (reference sequence). The ends lost 5 bases at V and 1 base at J; junction bases unmatched: 1. The CDR3: CSAWTGNTEAFF. The CDR3 coding sequence is TGCAGTGCTTGGACAGGGAACACTGAAGCTTTCTTT.

In this sample, this clonotype turned up a few times. The J gene is TRBJ2-1, the V gene TRBV29-1; TRBD2 matches at 13 bases. CDR1 SQVTM and CDR2 ANQGSEA come from the germline V gene. This CDR3 is built from 14 residues. CDR3 nucleotides: TGCAGTACTTACGGGACTAGCGGGATGAATGAGCAGTTCTTC. This encodes CSTYGTSGMNEQFF.

This clonotype turned up a few times. For the CDR3, the DNA is TGTGCCAGCAGCGAGAGTGGAGTGTCCGGGGAGCTGTTTTTT. Protein sequence: CASSESGVSGELFF. The chain employs TRBV7-9 and TRBJ2-2; D unclear. There are 14 residues in the CDR3. Germline CDR1 and CDR2: SEHNR and FQNEAQ (reference sequence). Trimming took off 5 bases at V and 6 bases at J, with 13 bases between the two ends.